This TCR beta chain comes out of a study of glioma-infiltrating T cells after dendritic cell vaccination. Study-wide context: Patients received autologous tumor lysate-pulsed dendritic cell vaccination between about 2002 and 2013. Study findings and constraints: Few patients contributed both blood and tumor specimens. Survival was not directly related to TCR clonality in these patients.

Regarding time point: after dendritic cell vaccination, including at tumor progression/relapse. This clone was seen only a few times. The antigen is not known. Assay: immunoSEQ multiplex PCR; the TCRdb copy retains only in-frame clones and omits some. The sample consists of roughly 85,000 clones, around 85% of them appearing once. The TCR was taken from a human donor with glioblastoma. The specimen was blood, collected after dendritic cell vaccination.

Written as DNA, the CDR3 is TGTGCCAGCAGCTTAGGACAGTTTTATGGCTACACCTTC. This gives the protein CASSLGQFYGYTF. The chain has TRBV11-2 and TRBJ1-2; D may be TRBD1 (5 bases). Germline CDR1 is SGHAT and CDR2 is FQNNGV. The CDR3 contains 13 residues. Trimming cost V 1 base and J 5 bases, with 8 bases left between them.